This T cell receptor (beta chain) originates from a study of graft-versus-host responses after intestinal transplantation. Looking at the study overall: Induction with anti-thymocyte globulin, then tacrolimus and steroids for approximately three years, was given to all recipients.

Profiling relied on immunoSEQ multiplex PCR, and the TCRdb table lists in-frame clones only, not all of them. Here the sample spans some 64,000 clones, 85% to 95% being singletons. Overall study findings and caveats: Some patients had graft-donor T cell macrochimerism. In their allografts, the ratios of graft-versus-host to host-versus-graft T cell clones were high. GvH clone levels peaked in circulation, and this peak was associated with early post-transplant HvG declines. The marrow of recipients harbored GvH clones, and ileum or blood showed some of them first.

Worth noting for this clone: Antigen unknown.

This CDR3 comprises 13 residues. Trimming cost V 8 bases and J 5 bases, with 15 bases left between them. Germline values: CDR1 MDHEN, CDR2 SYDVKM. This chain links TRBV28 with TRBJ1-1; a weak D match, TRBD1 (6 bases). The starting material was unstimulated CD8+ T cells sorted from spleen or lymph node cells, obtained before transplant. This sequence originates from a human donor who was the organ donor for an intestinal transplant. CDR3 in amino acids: CASFSGVLTEAFF. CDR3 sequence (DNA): TGTGCCAGCTTCTCAGGGGTCCTGACTGAAGCTTTCTTT.